This T cell receptor beta chain was identified during a study of identical twins. Overall study results and limits: Cord blood beta clonotypes that were abundant carried fewer insertions, and memory repertoires showed no such trend.

TCRdb re-called the 5' RACE reads through MiXCR, storing one row per CDR3 protein. Here the sample spans 300,000 to 400,000 distinct CDR3 sequences, roughly an eighth being singletons. Germline V gene sequence: CDR1 DFQATT, CDR2 SNEGSKA (reference sequence). The J segment lost 9 bases and the V segment lost 0 bases, leaving 8 bases of the junction unmatched. CDR3 length: 14 residues. Points on this clonotype: Its antigen is undetermined.

The same data also contributed to another study, on yellow fever vaccine responses in identical twins.

The chain combines TRBV20-1 with TRBJ2-7; TRBD2 agrees at 10 bases. Sequencing was done on a sample of CD8+ T cells sorted from blood. This sequence originates from a woman aged 18-35 years in good health. Written as DNA, the CDR3 is TGCAGTGCTAGAGATGAGCGGGAGGGACCGGGGCAGTACTTC. This sequence encodes CSARDEREGPGQYF.